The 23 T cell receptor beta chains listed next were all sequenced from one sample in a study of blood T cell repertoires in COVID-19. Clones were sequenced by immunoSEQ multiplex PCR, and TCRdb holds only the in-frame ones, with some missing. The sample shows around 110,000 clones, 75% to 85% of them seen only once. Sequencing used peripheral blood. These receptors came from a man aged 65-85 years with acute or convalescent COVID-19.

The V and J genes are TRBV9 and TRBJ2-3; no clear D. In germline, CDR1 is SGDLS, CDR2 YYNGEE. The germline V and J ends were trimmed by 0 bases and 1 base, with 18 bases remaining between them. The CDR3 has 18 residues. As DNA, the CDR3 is TGTGCCAGCAGCGTAGGTCCCCTATCGAATTCTCGCACAGATACGCAGTATTTT. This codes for CASSVGPLSNSRTDTQYF.

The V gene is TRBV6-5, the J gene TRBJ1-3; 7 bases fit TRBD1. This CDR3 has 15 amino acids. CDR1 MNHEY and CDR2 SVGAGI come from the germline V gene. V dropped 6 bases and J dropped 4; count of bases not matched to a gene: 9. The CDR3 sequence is CASRDRDWSGNTIYF. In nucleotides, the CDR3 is TGTGCCAGCAGAGACAGGGACTGGTCCGGAAACACCATATATTTT.

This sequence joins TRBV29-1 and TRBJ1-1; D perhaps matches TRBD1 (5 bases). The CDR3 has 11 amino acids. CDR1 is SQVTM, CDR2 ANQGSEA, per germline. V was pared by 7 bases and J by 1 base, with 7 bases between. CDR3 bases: TGCAGCGGAGGACAGAACACTGAAGCTTTCTTT. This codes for CSGGQNTEAFF.

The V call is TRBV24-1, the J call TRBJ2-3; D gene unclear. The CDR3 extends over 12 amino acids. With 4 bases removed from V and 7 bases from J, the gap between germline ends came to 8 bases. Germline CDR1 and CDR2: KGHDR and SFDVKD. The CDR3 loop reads CATSDSVYTQYF. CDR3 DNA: TGTGCCACCAGTGACTCCGTTTATACGCAGTATTTT.

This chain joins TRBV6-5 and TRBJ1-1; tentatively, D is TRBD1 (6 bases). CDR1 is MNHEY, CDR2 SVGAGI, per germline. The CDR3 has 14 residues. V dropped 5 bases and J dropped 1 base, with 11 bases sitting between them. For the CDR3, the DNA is TGTGCCAGCAGTCGACAGGCCGGGAACACTGAAGCTTTCTTT. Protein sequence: CASSRQAGNTEAFF.

CDR3 coding DNA: TGTGCCAGCAGCTTGGCGGTAAATACGGCTTTCTTT. It yields the protein CASSLAVNTAFF. The J gene is TRBJ1-1, the V gene TRBV5-8; D gene unclear. V dropped 0 bases and J dropped 11 bases, with 11 bases sitting between them. There are 12 residues in the CDR3. Looked up from germline, CDR1 is SGHTS and CDR2 is YDEGEE. The full variable domain, in which reference TRBV5-8 and TRBJ1-1 provide the parts outside the CDR3, is EAGVTQSPTHLIKTRGQQATLRCSPISGHTSVYWYQQALGLGLQFLLWYDEGEERNRGNFPPRFSGRQFPNYSSELNVNALELEDSALYLCASSLAVNTAFFGQGTRLTVV.

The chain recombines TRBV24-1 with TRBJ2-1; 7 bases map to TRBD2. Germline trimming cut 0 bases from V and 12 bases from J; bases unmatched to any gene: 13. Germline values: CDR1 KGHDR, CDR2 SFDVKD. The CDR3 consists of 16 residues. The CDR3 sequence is CATSDLGLAETSGQFF. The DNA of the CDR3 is TGTGCCACCAGTGATTTGGGGCTAGCGGAGACCTCTGGGCAGTTCTTC.

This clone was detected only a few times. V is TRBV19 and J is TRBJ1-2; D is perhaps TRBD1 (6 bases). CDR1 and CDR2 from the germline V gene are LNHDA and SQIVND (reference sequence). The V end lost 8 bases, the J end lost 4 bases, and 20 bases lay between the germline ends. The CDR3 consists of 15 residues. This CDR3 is CASQNAYREGYGYTF. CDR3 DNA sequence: TGTGCCAGTCAAAATGCGTACAGGGAAGGCTATGGCTACACCTTC. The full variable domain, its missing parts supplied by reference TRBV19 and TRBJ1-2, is DGGITQSPKYLFRKEGQNVTLSCEQNLNHDAMYWYRQDPGQGLRLIYYSQIVNDFQKGDIAEGYSVSREKKESFPLTVTSAQKNPTAFYLCASQNAYREGYGYTFGSGTRLTVV.

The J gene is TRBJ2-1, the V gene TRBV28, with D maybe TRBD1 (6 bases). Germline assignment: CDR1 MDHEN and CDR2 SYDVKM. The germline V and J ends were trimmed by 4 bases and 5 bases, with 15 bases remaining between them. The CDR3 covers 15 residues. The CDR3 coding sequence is TGTGCCAGCAGTTCCTACAAAGCAGGGGACAATGAGCAGTTCTTC. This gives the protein CASSSYKAGDNEQFF.

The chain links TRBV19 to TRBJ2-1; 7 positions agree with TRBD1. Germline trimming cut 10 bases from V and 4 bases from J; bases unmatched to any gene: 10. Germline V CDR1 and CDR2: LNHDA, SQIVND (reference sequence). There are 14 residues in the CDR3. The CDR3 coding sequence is TGTGCCACTAACAAGGGGGCAGGGTACAATGAGCAGTTCTTC. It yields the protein CATNKGAGYNEQFF.

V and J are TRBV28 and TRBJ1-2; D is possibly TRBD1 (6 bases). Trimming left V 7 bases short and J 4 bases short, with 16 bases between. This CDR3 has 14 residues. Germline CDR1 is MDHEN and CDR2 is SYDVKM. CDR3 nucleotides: TGTGCCAGCAACGACCCCGGACAGCCCTATGGCTACACCTTC. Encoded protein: CASNDPGQPYGYTF.

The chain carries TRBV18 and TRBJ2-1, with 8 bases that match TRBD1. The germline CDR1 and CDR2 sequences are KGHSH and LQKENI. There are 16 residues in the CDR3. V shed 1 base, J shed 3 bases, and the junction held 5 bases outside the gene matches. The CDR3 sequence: CASSPRMGQVYNEQFF. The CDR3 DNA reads TGTGCCAGCTCACCACGTATGGGACAGGTCTACAATGAGCAGTTCTTC.

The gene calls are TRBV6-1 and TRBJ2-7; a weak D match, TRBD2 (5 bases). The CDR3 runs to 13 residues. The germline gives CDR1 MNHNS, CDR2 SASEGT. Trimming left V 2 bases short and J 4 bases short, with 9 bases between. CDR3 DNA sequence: TGTGCCAGCAGTGAAAGATCGGGATACGAGCAGTACTTC. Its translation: CASSERSGYEQYF.

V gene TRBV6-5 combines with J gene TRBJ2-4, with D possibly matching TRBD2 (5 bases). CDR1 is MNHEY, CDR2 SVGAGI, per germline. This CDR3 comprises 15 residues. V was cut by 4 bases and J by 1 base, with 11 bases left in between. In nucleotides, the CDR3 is TGTGCCAGCAGTTCAGAGGGCTTGGCCAAAAACATTCAGTACTTC. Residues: CASSSEGLAKNIQYF.

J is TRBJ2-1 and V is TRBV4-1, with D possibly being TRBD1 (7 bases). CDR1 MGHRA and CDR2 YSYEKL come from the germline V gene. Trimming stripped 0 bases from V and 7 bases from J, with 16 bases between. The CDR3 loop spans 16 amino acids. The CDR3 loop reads CASSQDWRGPRNEQFF. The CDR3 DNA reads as TGCGCCAGCAGCCAAGATTGGAGGGGGCCAAGGAATGAGCAGTTCTTC.

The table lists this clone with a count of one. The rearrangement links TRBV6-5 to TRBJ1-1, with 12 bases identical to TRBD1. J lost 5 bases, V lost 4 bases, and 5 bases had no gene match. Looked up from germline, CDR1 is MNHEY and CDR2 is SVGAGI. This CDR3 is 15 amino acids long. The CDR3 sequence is CASSFRDRGRTEAFF. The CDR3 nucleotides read TGTGCCAGCAGTTTCAGGGACAGGGGGCGGACTGAAGCTTTCTTT.

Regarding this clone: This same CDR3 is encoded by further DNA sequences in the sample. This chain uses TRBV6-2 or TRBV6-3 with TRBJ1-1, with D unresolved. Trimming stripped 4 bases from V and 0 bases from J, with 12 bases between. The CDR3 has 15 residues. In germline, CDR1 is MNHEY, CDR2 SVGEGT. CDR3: CASSFQVYVNTEAFF. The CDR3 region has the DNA TGTGCCAGCAGTTTCCAGGTGTACGTGAACACTGAAGCTTTCTTT.

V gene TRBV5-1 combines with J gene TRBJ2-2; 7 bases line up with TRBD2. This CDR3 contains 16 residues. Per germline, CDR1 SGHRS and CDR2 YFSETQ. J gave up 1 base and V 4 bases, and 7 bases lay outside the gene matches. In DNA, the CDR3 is TGCGCCAGCAGCATGCTACGCGGGGGGAACACCGGGGAGCTGTTTTTT. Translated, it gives CASSMLRGGNTGELFF.

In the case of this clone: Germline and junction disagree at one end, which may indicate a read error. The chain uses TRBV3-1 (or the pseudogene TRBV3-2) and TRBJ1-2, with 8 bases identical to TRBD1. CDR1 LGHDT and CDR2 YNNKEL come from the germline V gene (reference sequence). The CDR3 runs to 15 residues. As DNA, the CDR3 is TGTGCCAGCAGTCAAGGGCAGGGGGCACCCTATGGCTACACCTTC. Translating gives CASSQGQGAPYGYTF.

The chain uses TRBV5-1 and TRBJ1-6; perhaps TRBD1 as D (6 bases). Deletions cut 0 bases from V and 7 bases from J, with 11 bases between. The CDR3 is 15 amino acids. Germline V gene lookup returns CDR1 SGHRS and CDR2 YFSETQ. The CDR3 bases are TGCGCCAGCAGCTTGGTGGGGGCGAGGAATTCACCCCTCCACTTT. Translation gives CASSLVGARNSPLHF.

The DNA for the CDR3 is TGTGCCAGCAGGTCCACCGGGGGCTATGGCTACACCTTC. Translation: CASRSTGGYGYTF. The rearrangement joins TRBV6-6 to TRBJ1-2; D perhaps matches TRBD1 (5 bases). Deletions cut 6 bases from V and 4 bases from J, with 12 bases between. The CDR3 consists of 13 residues. Germline V CDR1 and CDR2: MNHNY, SVGAGI (reference sequence).

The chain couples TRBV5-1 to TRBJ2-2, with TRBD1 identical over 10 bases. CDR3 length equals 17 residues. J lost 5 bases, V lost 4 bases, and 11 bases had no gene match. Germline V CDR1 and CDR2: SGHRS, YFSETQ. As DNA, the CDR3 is TGCGCCAGCAGCATCGCCGGGACAGGGGTAGGAACCGGGGAGCTGTTTTTT. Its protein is CASSIAGTGVGTGELFF.

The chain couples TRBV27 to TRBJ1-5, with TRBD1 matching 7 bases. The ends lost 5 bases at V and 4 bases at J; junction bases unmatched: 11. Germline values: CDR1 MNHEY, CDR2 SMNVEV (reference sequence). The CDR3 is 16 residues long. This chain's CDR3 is CASSLTGVAGNQPQHF. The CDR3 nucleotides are TGTGCCAGCAGTCTAACAGGGGTGGCGGGAAATCAGCCCCAGCATTTT.